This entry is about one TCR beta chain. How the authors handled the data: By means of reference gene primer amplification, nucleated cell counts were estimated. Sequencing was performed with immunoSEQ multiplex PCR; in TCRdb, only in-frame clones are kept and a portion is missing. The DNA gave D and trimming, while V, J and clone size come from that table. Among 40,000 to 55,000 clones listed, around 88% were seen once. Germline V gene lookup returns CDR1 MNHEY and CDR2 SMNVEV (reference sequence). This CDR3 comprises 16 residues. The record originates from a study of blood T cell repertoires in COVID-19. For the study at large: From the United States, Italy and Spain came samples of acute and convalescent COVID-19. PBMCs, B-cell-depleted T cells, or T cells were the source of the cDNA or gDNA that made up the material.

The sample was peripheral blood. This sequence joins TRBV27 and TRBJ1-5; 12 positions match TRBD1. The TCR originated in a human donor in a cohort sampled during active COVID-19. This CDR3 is CASRGRDRGLFQPQHF. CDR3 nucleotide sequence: TGTGCATCCAGAGGGAGGGACAGGGGGCTGTTTCAGCCCCAGCATTTT.